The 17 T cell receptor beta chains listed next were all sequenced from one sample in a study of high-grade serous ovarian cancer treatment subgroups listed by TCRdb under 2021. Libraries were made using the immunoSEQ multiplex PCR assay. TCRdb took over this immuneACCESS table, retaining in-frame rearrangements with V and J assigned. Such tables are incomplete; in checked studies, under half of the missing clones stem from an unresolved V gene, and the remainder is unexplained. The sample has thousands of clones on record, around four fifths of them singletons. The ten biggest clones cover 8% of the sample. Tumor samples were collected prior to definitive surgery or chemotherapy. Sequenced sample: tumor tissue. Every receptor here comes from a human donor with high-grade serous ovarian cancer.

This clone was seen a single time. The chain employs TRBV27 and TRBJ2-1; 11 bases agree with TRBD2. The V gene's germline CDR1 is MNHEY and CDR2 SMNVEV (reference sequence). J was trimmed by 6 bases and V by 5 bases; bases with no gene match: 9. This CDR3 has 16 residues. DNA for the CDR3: TGTGCCAGCAGTGAAGTACTAGCGGGGGTGCTCAATGAGCAGTTCTTC. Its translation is CASSEVLAGVLNEQFF.

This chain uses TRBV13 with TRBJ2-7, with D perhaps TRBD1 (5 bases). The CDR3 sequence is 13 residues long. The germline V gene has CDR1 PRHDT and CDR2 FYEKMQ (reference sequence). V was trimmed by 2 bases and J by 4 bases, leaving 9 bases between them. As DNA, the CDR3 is TGTGCCAGCAGCTTACTGCAGGGTTACGAGCAGTACTTC. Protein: CASSLLQGYEQYF.

CDR3 sequence reads: CASSRTEGPQETQYF. In DNA, the CDR3 is TGTGCCAGCAGTAGGACGGAGGGGCCCCAAGAGACCCAGTACTTC. The V gene is TRBV6-1, the J gene TRBJ2-5; maybe TRBD2 (6 bases). Germline V lookup: CDR1 MNHNS, CDR2 SASEGT. This CDR3 is 15 amino acids long. V lost 5 bases to trimming and J lost 1 base, with 14 bases between them.

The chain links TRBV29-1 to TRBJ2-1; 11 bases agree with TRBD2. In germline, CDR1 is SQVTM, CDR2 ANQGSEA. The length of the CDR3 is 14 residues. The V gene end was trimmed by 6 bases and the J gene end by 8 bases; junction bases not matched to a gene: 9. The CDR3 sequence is CSVPGGLAEYEQFF. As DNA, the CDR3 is TGCAGCGTACCTGGGGGACTAGCGGAGTATGAGCAGTTCTTC.

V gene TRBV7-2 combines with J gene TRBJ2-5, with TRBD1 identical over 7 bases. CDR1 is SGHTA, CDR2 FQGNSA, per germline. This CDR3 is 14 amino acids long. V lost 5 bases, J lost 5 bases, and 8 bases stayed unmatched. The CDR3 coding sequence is TGTGCCAGCAGCGCTAACAGGGGTACGGAGACCCAGTACTTC. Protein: CASSANRGTETQYF.

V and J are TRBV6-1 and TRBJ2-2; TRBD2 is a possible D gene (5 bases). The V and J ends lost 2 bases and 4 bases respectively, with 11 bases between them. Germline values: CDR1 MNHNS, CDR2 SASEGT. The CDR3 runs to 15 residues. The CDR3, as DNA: TGTGCCAGCAGTGAACTGTGGGAGTTCACCGGGGAGCTGTTTTTT. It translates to CASSELWEFTGELFF.

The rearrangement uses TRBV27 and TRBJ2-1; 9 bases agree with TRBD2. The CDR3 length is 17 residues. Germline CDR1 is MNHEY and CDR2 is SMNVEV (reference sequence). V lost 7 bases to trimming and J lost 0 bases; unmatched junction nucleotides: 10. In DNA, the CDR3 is TGTGCCAGCATAGGGCGGGGGGGCCTAAGCTCCTACAATGAGCAGTTCTTC. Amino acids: CASIGRGGLSSYNEQFF.

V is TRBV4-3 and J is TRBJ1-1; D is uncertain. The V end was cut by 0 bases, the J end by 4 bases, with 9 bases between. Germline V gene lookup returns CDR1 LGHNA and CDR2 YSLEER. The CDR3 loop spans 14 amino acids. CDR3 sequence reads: CASSQDGYGTEAFF. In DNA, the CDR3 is TGCGCCAGCAGCCAAGATGGGTATGGCACTGAAGCTTTCTTT.

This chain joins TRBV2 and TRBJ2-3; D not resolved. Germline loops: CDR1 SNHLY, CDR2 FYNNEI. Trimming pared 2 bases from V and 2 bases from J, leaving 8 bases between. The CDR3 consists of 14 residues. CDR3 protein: CASSELRHTDTQYF. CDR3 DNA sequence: TGTGCCAGCAGTGAATTACGGCACACAGATACGCAGTATTTT. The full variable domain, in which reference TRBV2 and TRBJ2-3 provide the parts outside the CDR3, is EPEVTQTPSHQVTQMGQEVILRCVPISNHLYFYWYRQILGQKVEFLVSFYNNEISEKSEIFDDQFSVERPDGSNFTLKIRSTKLEDSAMYFCASSELRHTDTQYFGPGTRLTVL.

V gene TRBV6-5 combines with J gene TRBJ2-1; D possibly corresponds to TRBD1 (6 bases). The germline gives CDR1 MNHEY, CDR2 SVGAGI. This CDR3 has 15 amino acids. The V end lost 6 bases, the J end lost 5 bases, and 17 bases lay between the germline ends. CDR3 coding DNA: TGTGCCAGCAGACCCGACAGGTTTAGTAACAATGAGCAGTTCTTC. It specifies CASRPDRFSNNEQFF.

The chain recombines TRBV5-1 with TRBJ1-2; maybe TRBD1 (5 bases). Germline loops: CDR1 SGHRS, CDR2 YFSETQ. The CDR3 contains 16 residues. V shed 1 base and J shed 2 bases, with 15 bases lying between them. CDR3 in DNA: TGCGCCAGCAGCTTGTTGGGCGGGACGGTCAACTATGGCTACACCTTC. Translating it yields CASSLLGGTVNYGYTF.

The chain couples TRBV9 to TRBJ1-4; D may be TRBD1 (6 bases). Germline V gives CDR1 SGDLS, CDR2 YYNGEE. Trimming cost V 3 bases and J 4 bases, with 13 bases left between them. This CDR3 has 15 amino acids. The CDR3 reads CASSATGYYNEKLFF. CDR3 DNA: TGTGCCAGCAGCGCCACAGGGTATTATAATGAAAAACTGTTTTTT.

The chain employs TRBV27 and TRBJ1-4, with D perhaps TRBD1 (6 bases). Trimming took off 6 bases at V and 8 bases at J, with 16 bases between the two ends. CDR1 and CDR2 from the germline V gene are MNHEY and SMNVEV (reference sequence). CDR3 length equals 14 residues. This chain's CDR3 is CASRSGQRGEKLFF. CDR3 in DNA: TGTGCCAGCAGGTCCGGACAGCGTGGGGAAAAACTGTTTTTT.

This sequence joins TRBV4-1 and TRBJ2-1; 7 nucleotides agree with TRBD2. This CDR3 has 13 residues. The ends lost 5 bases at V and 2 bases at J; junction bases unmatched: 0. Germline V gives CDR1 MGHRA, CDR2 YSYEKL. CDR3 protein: CASSGGAYNEQFF. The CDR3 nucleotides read TGCGCCAGCAGCGGGGGGGCCTACAATGAGCAGTTCTTC.

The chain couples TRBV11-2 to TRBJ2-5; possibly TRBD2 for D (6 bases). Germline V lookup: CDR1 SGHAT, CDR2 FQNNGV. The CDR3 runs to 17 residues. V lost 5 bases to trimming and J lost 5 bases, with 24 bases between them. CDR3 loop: CASSPVGGGNSAETQYF. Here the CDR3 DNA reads TGTGCCAGCAGCCCCGTAGGTGGGGGGAACAGTGCGGAGACCCAGTACTTC.

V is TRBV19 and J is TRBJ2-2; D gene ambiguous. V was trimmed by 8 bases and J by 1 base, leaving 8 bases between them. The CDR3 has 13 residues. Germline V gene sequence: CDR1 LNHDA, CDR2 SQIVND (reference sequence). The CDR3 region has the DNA TGTGCCAGTGGGCAGCTGAACACCGGGGAGCTGTTTTTT. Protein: CASGQLNTGELFF.

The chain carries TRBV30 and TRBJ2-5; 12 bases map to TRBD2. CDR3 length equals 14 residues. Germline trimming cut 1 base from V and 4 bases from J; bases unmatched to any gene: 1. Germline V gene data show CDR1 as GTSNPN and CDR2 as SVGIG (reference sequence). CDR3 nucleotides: TGTGCCTGGAGTGAACTAGCGGGGGGAGAGACCCAGTACTTC. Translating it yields CAWSELAGGETQYF. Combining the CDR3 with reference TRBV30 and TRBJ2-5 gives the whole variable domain SQTIHQWPATLVQPVGSPLSLECTVEGTSNPNLYWYRQAAGRGLQLLFYSVGIGQISSEVPQNLSASRPQDRQFILSSKKLLLSDSGFYLCAWSELAGGETQYFGPGTRLLVL.